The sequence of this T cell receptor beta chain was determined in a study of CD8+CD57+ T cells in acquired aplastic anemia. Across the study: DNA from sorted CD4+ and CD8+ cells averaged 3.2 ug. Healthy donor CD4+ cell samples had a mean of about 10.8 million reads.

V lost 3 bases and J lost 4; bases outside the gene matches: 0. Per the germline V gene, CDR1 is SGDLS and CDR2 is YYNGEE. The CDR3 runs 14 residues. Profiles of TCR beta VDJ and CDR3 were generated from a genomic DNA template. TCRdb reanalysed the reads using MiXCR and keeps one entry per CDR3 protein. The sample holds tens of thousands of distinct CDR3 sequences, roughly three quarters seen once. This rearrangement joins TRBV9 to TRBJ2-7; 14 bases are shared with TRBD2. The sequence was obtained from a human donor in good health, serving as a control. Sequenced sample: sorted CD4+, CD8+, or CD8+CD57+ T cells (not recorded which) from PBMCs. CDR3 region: CASSGTSGGYEQYF. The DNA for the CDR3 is TGTGCCAGCAGCGGGACTAGCGGGGGGTACGAGCAGTACTTC.